This TCR beta chain stems from a study of post-analysis software for immune sequencing data. Study overall: Included courses were relapsing-remitting and secondary progressive multiple sclerosis; progressive-relapsing multiple sclerosis was also included. Study-level results: F-measure co-clustering was strong for batch-matched samples. A handful of TRBV segments (TRBV5-6, TRBV5-1 and TRBV20-1 among them) occurred more frequently in patients than in controls.

Every TCR beta cDNA library bore unique molecular identifiers. One entry per CDR3 protein, called by TCRdb with MiXCR from the PCR reads. This repertoire shows roughly 620,000 distinct CDR3 sequences, 44% found once; its top ten account for 1.5% to 2%. V was clipped by 1 base and J by 5 bases, with 9 bases between them. The CDR3 sequence is 13 residues long. Germline V gives CDR1 DFQATT, CDR2 SNEGSKA (reference sequence). This clonotype came up a few times. The antigen is unknown. This rearrangement joins TRBV20-1 to TRBJ2-1; D remains ambiguous. Sample: blood. The receptor's source is a girl between 5 and 17 years old with multiple sclerosis. The chain's CDR3 is CSARARADNEQFF. DNA of the CDR3: TGCAGTGCTAGAGCACGGGCCGACAATGAGCAGTTCTTC.